This T cell receptor beta chain was recorded in a study of shared clonotypes between healthy human individuals. With respect to this clone: One base separates it from a far larger clone, so it is likely a read error. Given the absence of the conserved phenylalanine or tryptophan at the CDR3 end, a read error is likely.

CDR3 length equals 15 residues. Per the germline V gene, CDR1 is SEHNR and CDR2 is FQNEAQ (reference sequence). Between the trimmed V and J ends, which lost 0 bases and 2 bases, there was a span of 11 bases. The repertoire was sequenced with immunoSEQ multiplex PCR; TCRdb's copy has only in-frame clones and lacks some. Of about 490,000 clones listed, 81% are singletons. This TCR was sampled from a woman aged 35 to 49 in good health. Some clones in this sample may be carry-over from other donors' samples. This sequence joins TRBV7-9 and TRBJ2-7; the D gene is possibly TRBD2 (6 bases). The source material was PBMCs. As DNA, the CDR3 is TGTGCCAGCAGCTTAGCGCAGGGAGGCACCTACGAGCAGTACTCC. Translated, it gives CASSLAQGGTYEQYS.